The clone carrying this T cell receptor beta chain has only a few counts. As yet, its antigen is unknown. V shed 2 bases, J shed 4 bases, and the junction held 9 bases outside the gene matches. Germline lookup yields CDR1 MNHNS and CDR2 SASEGT. CDR3 length: 16 amino acids. For TCR beta, libraries came from iRepertoire HTBI primers and Arm-PCR of CDR3 regions. MiXCR, run by TCRdb on the multiplex PCR reads, gives a single entry per CDR3 protein. Among around 420,000 distinct CDR3 sequences listed, about 16% were seen once. Time point reported: newly diagnosed GD, antithyroid drugs for less than 3 months. Construction of the TCR library relied on RNA isolated from PBMCs. The authors drew 7 to 10 milliliters of peripheral blood into EDTA tubes. The data originate from a study of regulatory T cells in long-lasting Graves disease. Whole-study findings and limits: The persistent group shared 2,500 to 3,000 public clonotypes, more than the 950 to 1,000 shared by new patients. Tissue studied was limited to peripheral blood, excluding thyroid tissue. Persistent disease was characterized by preferential usage of TRBV28, TRBJ1-2 and TRBJ2-5.

The sequence came from a female donor with Graves disease. The sample in question was peripheral blood mononuclear cells (PBMCs), obtained at new diagnosis, from a patient treated with antithyroid drugs. The rearrangement joins TRBV6-1 to TRBJ1-2, with 8 bases that match TRBD1. CDR3 sequence: CASSERWGTGLYGYTF. In DNA, the CDR3 is TGTGCCAGCAGTGAACGTTGGGGGACAGGCCTCTATGGCTACACCTTC.